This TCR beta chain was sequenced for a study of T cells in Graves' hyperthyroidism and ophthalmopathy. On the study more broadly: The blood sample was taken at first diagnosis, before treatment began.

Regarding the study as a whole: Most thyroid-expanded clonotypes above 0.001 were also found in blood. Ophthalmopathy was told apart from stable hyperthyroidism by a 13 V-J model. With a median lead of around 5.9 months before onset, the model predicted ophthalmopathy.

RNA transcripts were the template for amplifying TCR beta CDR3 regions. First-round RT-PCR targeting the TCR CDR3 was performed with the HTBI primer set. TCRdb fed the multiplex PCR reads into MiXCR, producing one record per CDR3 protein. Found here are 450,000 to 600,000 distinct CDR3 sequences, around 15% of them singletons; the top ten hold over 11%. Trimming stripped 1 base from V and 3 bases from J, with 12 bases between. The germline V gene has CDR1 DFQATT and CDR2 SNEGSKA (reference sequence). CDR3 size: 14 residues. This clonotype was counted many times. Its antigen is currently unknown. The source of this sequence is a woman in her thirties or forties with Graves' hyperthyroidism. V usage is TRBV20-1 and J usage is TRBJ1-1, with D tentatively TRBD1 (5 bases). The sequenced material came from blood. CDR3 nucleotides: TGCAGTGCTAGAGTCGGGGCGGGGGACACTGAAGCTTTCTTT. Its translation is CSARVGAGDTEAFF.